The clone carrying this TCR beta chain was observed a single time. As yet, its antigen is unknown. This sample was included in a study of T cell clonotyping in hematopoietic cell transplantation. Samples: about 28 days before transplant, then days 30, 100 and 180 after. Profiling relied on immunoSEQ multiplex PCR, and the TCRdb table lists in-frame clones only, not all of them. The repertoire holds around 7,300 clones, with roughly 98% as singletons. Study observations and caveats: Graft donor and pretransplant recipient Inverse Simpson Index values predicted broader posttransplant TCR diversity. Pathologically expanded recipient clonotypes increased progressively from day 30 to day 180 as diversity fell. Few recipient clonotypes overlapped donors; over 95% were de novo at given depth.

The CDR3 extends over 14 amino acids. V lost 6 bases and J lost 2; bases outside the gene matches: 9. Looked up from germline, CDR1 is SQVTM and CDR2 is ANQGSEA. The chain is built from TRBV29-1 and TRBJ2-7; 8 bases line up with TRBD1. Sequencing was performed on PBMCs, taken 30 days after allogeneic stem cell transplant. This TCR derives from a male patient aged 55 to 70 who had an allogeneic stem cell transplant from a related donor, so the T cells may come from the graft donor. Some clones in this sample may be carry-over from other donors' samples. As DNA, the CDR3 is TGCAGCGTGAGGGCGACAGGGGCAACCTACGAGCAGTACTTC. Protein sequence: CSVRATGATYEQYF.